This TCR beta chain was observed in a study of shared clonotypes between healthy human individuals (dated by TCRdb to the early 2020s). General notes on the study: The cohort comprised two women and three men aged 18 to 49 years. Between about 0.94 and 8.9 billion PBMCs per donor were obtained by leukapheresis. To estimate repertoire size and how much clonotype sharing occurs between individuals, the study deeply sequenced the blood TCR repertoires of five or six healthy adults. Libraries were prepared and TCR repertoires were sequenced by different laboratories using diverse techniques, in order to increase sequencing depth and limit assay-specific biases. For each donor, three plates each were used for CD4 naive and CD4 memory, two plates were used for CD8 naive, and one plate was used for CD8 memory.

Using the deep immunoSEQ assay, multiplex PCR amplified TCR CDR3 regions from genomic DNA. Extracted genomic DNA from each cell subset was spread evenly across all wells of several immunoSEQ 96-well plates, with each plate serving as a replicate. For sorted subsets, each replicate PCR was loaded with 200 to 250 ng genomic DNA, equivalent to about 30,000 T cell genomes. Purified libraries were measured with a Qubit 3.0 fluorometer, size-checked on a Bioanalyzer 2100, and measured again with the KAPA Library Quantification kit. Every immunoSEQ 96-well plate was sequenced on a dedicated single-read 150-cycle Illumina NextSeq 550 flow cell. On the study's bioinformatics: Because the immunoSEQ output included only junctional sequences and no quality scores, the filtering could not be the same as the filtering used for full-length reads. To assign V/J genes and CDR3, sequences were annotated against IMGT germline references using PyIR, a Python wrapper for IgBLAST v1.9. Reads were filtered out if the reads had weak V/J assignments (E-value above 1e-6), no CDR3, stop codons, out-of-frame junctions, or ambiguous translated residues. V3J clonotypes were defined as sequences sharing the same inferred V gene, J gene, and CDR3 amino acid sequence. To compute the percentage overlap between repertoires, the number of shared unique clonotypes was divided by the size of the smaller repertoire. RTK rarefaction, the Chao1 estimator, and Recon v2.1 estimates of unobserved clonotypes were used to assess repertoire richness. OLGA was used to compute generation probabilities for all TCRbeta clonotypes that the gDNA method yielded from a handful of donors. In TCRdb, the immuneACCESS table is reduced to in-frame sequences with V and J assigned. These tables do not hold every clone; where another copy was compared, an unresolved V gene accounts for under half, and the others remain unexplained. Clone size and V and J calls were adopted from that table, with D and trimming inferred from the DNA. The sample data list some 1 million clones, and about 80% of these were observed just once. The ten most abundant clones make up 1.4% of the sample.

For this clone: What antigen it recognizes has not been identified. Base qualities are not recorded, but no much larger clone differs from it by a single base.

The donors were healthy, HIV-negative adults who had no recently reported acute infections or vaccinations. Every donor was a Caucasian adult living in Nashville, Tennessee, USA. CD4+ T cells were enriched by magnetic negative selection, after which naive cells were positively selected on CD45RA and the negative fraction was taken as the memory subset. After blood collection by leukapheresis, PBMCs were isolated using Ficoll-Histopaque density gradient centrifugation and then cryopreserved in the vapor phase of liquid nitrogen. Analytical flow cytometry was used to check the purity and quantity of each magnetically sorted T cell population. Genomic DNA was isolated from every sorted fraction and measured by UV absorbance on a Nanodrop 2000c. Study-wide findings and limitations: Compared with non-shared clonotypes, clonotypes shared by all four sorted-subset donors had higher generation probabilities. Based on pairwise subsampling, the degree of clonotype sharing among donors was expected to be affected by sequencing depth. Larger estimated clonotype richness was generally found for naive subsets than for memory subsets. Only blood was sampled, and tissue TCR repertoires likely differ from those in blood. Even with the large sequencing depth, rarefaction of the sorted-subset datasets indicated that sequencing was incomplete. Because the study included only a small number of donors, the genetic and exposure-history diversity represented was limited. Sharing across several donors was observed for approximately 5% of naive CD4, 3% to 3.5% of naive CD8, 2% to 2.5% of memory CD4, and around 0.42% of memory CD8 clonotypes.

The clonotype was recovered from a young man in good health. Specimen: memory CD4+ T cells sorted from blood. Interpreted using the paper, the cell subset or site label stands for: CD45RA-negative fraction.

The DNA reads TGTGCCAGCAGCTTAGTGCAGGGACTGACTTTC. The translation is CASSLVQGLTF. The chain joins TRBV7-2 to TRBJ2-6; TRBD1 is a possible D gene, resting on 5 matching bases. The CDR3 contains 11 residues, cysteine and phenylalanine counted. Only CDR3 DNA remains: 33 bases, in frame from the first base. The germline V gene provides CDR1 SGHTA and CDR2 FQGNSA. V gives up 1 base and J gives up 16 bases, and the segment between their germline ends measures 8 bases.